This T cell receptor (beta chain) was identified during a study of sequential checkpoint blockade in melanoma. Study summary: Patients were randomized 1:1 to nivolumab-then-ipilimumab or ipilimumab-then-nivolumab first-line. Maintenance nivolumab came after either treatment sequence.

Repertoires were generated with immunoSEQ multiplex PCR, while TCRdb's copy carries only in-frame clones and drops some. The sample holds tens of thousands of clones, about four fifths seen once. Trimming removed 6 bases from V and 4 bases from J; junction bases left unmatched: 15. Germline assignment: CDR1 MDHEN and CDR2 SYDVKM. The length of the CDR3 is 17 residues. Treatment in this sample: randomized to nivolumab then ipilimumab (arm A) or the reverse (arm B). No patient had prior DNA-damaging chemotherapy. From thawed PBMCs, live CD3+CD8+ cells negative for CD19 and CD56 were sorted. Sample: CD8+ T cells sorted from blood (inferred from file names), taken from a patient given nivolumab and ipilimumab in sequence. The TCR originated in a human donor with melanoma. The rearrangement joins TRBV28 to TRBJ1-2; 9 positions match TRBD1. The CDR3 loop reads CASSKGGQGISFYGYTF. CDR3 in DNA: TGTGCCAGCAGCAAAGGGGGACAGGGAATAAGCTTCTATGGCTACACCTTC.